One and the same sample provided the 7 T cell receptor beta chains below, sequenced in a study of blood T cell repertoires in COVID-19. Only in-frame clones appear in the TCRdb table, and some are missing; sequencing was by immunoSEQ multiplex PCR. The sample lists 190,000 or so clones; under 80% were seen once. The specimen was peripheral blood. The receptors were gathered from a man aged 45-60 years who had recovered from COVID-19.

V and J are TRBV5-6 and TRBJ1-4; TRBD1 might be the D (5 bases). The length of the CDR3 is 14 residues. Deletions cut 1 base from V and 3 bases from J, with 7 bases between. Germline-derived CDR1 and CDR2 are SGHDT and YYEEEE. The CDR3, as DNA: TGTGCCAGCAGCTTGAGACAGCCTAATGAAAAACTGTTTTTT. Translated, it gives CASSLRQPNEKLFF.

The chain employs TRBV6-5 and TRBJ1-1; 7 bases align to TRBD1. The length of the CDR3 is 15 residues. V trimming: 5 bases; J trimming: 4 bases; junction bases outside the gene matches: 10. Germline CDR1 is MNHEY and CDR2 is SVGAGI. CDR3 coding DNA: TGTGCCAGCAGTCATCCGACAGGGTGGGGCACTGAAGCTTTCTTT. Its translation is CASSHPTGWGTEAFF.

This chain links TRBV19 with TRBJ1-5; D is perhaps TRBD1 (5 bases). The length of the CDR3 is 16 residues. Trimming shortened V by 4 bases and J by 0 bases, and 13 bases separated the two germline ends. From germline, CDR1 is LNHDA and CDR2 SQIVND (reference sequence). CDR3 amino acids: CASSTRTTSSNQPQHF. DNA for the CDR3: TGTGCCAGTAGTACGCGGACAACGTCTAGCAATCAGCCCCAGCATTTT.

This clone turned up a few times. This chain joins TRBV20-1 and TRBJ1-2; the D is unclear. This CDR3 is 11 amino acids long. Trimming took 6 bases from V and 6 from J, leaving 11 bases between them. Germline assignment: CDR1 DFQATT and CDR2 SNEGSKA (reference sequence). The CDR3 bases are TGCAGTGCCGAGAAGAGGAATGGCTACACCTTC. Its translation is CSAEKRNGYTF.

The count of this clone is one. This chain links TRBV15 with TRBJ2-3; a weak D match, TRBD2 (5 bases). Looked up from germline, CDR1 is LNHNV and CDR2 is YYDKDF (reference sequence). This CDR3 comprises 15 residues. Trimming removed 0 bases from V and 4 bases from J, with 11 bases in between. In DNA form, the CDR3 reads TGTGCCACCAGCAGAGAGGCGGGTCTTTCAGATACGCAGTATTTT. Protein sequence: CATSREAGLSDTQYF.

The chain recombines TRBV7-9 with TRBJ1-2; perhaps TRBD1 as D (5 bases). CDR1 and CDR2 from the germline V gene are SEHNR and FQNEAQ (reference sequence). V was clipped by 5 bases and J by 4 bases, with 17 bases between them. This CDR3 has 15 residues. CDR3 in DNA: TGTGCCAGCAGCGGGGGAGGAGGACCTCTCTATGGCTACACCTTC. Amino acids: CASSGGGGPLYGYTF.

The V call is TRBV19, the J call TRBJ2-1; D is undetermined. V gave up 1 base and J gave up 5 bases, with 6 bases separating them. This CDR3 spans 13 amino acids. CDR1 is LNHDA, CDR2 SQIVND, per germline (reference sequence). The CDR3 protein is CASSIVPDNEQFF. As DNA, the CDR3 is TGTGCCAGTAGTATAGTCCCGGACAATGAGCAGTTCTTC.